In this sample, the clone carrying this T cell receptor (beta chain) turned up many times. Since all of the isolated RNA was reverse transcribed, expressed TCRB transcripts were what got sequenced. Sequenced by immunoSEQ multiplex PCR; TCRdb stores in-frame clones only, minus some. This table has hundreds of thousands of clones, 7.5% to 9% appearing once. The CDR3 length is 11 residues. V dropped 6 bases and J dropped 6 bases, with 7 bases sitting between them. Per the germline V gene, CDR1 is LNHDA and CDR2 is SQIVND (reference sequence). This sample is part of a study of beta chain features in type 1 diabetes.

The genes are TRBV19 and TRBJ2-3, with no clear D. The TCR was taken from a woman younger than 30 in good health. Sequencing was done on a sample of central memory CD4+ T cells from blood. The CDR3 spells CASRAEDTQYF. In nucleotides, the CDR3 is TGTGCCAGTAGGGCGGAGGATACGCAGTATTTT.